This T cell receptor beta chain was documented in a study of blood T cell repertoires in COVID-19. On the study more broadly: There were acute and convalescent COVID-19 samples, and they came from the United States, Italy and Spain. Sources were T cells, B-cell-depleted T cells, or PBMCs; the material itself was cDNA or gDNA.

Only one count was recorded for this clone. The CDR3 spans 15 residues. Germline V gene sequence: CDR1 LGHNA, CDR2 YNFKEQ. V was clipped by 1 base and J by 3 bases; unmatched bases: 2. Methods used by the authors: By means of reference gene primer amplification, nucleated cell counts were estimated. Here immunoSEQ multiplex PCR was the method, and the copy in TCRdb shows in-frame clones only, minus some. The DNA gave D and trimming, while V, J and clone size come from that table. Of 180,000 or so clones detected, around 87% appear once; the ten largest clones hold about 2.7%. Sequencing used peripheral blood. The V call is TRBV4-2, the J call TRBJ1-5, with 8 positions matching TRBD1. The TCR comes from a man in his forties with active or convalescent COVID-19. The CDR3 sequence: CASSQATGANQPQHF. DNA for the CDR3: TGTGCCAGCAGCCAAGCGACAGGGGCCAATCAGCCCCAGCATTTT.